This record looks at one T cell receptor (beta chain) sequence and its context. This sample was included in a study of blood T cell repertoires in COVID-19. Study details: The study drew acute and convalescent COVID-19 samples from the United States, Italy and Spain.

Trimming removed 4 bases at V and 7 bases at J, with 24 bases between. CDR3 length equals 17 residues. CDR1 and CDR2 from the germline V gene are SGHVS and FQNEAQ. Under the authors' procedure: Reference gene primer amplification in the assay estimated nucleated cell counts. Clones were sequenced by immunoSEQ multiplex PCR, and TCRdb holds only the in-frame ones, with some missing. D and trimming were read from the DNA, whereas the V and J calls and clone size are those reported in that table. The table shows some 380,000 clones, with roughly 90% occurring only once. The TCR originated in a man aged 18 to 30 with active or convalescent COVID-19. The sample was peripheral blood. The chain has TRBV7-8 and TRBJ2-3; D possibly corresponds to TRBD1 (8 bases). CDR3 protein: CASSSQGGARSGYTQYF. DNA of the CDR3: TGTGCCAGCAGCTCACAGGGGGGGGCGCGTTCTGGTTATACGCAGTATTTT.